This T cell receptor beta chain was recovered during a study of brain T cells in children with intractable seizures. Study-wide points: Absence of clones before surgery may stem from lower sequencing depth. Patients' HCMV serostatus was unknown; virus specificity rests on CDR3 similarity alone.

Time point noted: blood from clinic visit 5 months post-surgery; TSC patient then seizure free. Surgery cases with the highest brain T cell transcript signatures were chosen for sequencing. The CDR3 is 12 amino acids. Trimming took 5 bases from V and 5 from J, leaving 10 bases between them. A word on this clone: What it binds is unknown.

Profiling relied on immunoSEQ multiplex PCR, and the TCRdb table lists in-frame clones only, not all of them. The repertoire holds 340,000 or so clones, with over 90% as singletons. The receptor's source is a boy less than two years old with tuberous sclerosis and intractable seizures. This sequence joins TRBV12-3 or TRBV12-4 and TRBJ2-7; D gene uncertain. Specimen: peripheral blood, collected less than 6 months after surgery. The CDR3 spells CASSQDGHEQYF. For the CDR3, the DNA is TGTGCCAGCAGTCAGGACGGCCACGAGCAGTACTTC.